This T cell receptor beta chain was documented in a study of T cells in pancreatic ductal adenocarcinoma. Sequencing used immunoSEQ multiplex PCR; TCRdb keeps in-frame clones, though not all of them. The table has more than 2,500 clones, around 74% seen once. Whole-study results and caveats: Unique clonotypes were approximately 8-fold more numerous in blood than in tumor. Tumor and blood clonality did not differ significantly, about 0.1 versus 0.07.

No neoadjuvant therapy was given to the selected pancreatic ductal adenocarcinoma patients before their surgery. This CDR3 is 15 amino acids long. The germline V gene encodes CDR1 WNHNN and CDR2 SYGVQD (reference sequence). J was trimmed by 8 bases and V by 3 bases; bases with no gene match: 6. As concerns this clone: Antigen: not known.

V gene TRBV10-1 combines with J gene TRBJ1-6; 8 nucleotides match TRBD1. The clonotype originates from a human donor with pancreatic ductal adenocarcinoma. Sequenced sample: pancreatic tumor tissue. CDR3 in DNA: TGCGCCAGCAGTGATCAGGACAGGGAAGATTCACCCCTCCACTTT. It encodes CASSDQDREDSPLHF.